The 6 T cell receptor beta chains below come from one sample, sequenced in a study of blood T cell repertoires in COVID-19. Method: immunoSEQ multiplex PCR; TCRdb's copy keeps in-frame clones and lacks some. The sample holds 200,000 or so clones, about 79% seen once. Sequencing was carried out using PBMCs or T cells enriched from blood (not recorded which). The receptors come from a woman aged 35 to 49 with acute COVID-19.

The chain is built from TRBV5-1 and TRBJ2-3; possibly TRBD1 for D (6 bases). Germline CDR1 reads SGHRS; CDR2 reads YFSETQ. V lost 4 bases and J lost 4, with 16 bases in between. The CDR3 is 15 amino acids. CDR3 in amino acids: CASSGTGISADTQYF. CDR3 DNA: TGCGCCAGCAGCGGTACAGGGATTAGCGCAGATACGCAGTATTTT. The complete variable domain, with remaining parts taken from reference TRBV5-1 and TRBJ2-3, reads KAGVTQTPRYLIKTRGQQVTLSCSPISGHRSVSWYQQTPGQGLQFLFEYFSETQRNKGNFPGRFSGRQFSNSRSEMNVSTLELGDSALYLCASSGTGISADTQYFGPGTRLTVL.

In this sample, this clone turned up once. The chain uses TRBV5-6 and TRBJ2-2, with D unresolved. Germline V gives CDR1 SGHDT, CDR2 YYEEEE. The CDR3 totals 13 residues. The V end was cut by 3 bases, the J end by 6 bases, with 9 bases between. The CDR3 DNA is TGTGCCAGCAGCTCCCGCGGCTCCGGGGAGCTGTTTTTT. It encodes CASSSRGSGELFF.

This chain links TRBV18 with TRBJ2-6, with D possibly matching TRBD2 (5 bases). Germline CDR1 is KGHSH and CDR2 is LQKENI. V dropped 3 bases and J dropped 1 base, with 10 bases sitting between them. The CDR3 is 16 amino acids. The CDR3 region has the DNA TGTGCCAGCTCACCTATCGGGGTTTCTGGGGCCAACGTCCTGACTTTC. Translation: CASSPIGVSGANVLTF.

The rearrangement links TRBV6-1 to TRBJ1-1, with TRBD1 as a possible D gene (6 bases). The CDR3 sequence is 18 residues long. Germline V gene lookup returns CDR1 MNHNS and CDR2 SASEGT. The V and J ends lost 2 bases and 3 bases respectively, with 22 bases between them. In nucleotides, the CDR3 is TGTGCCAGCAGTGAACCAGTCAGAAGGTCGAGGGGGTACACTGAAGCTTTCTTT. It codes for CASSEPVRRSRGYTEAFF.

The chain links TRBV6-5 to TRBJ1-1; a weak D match, TRBD1 (5 bases). This CDR3 contains 15 residues. Trimming left V 0 bases short and J 1 base short, with 9 bases between. CDR1 and CDR2 from the germline V gene are MNHEY and SVGAGI. The CDR3 region has the DNA TGTGCCAGCAGTTACTCTGCCAGGGCGAACACTGAAGCTTTCTTT. Encoded protein: CASSYSARANTEAFF.

J is TRBJ2-3 and V is TRBV3-1 (or the pseudogene TRBV3-2), with 12 bases that match TRBD2. Germline trimming cut 4 bases from V and 14 bases from J; bases unmatched to any gene: 4. From germline, CDR1 is LGHDT and CDR2 YNNKEL (reference sequence). The CDR3 spans 12 residues. CDR3 amino acids: CASSLTSGRRYF. The CDR3 nucleotides are TGTGCCAGCAGCCTCACTAGCGGGAGGAGGTATTTT.